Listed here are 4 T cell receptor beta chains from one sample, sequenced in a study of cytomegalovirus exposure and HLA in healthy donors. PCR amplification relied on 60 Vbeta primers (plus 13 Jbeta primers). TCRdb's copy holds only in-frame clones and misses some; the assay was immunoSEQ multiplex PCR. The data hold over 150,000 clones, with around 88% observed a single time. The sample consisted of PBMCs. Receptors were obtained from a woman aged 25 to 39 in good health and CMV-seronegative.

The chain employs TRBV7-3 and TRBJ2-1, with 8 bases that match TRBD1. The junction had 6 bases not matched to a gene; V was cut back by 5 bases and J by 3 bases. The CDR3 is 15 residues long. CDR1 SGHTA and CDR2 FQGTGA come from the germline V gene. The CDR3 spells CASSRGTGRYNEQFF. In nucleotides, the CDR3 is TGTGCCAGCAGCCGGGGGACAGGACGCTACAATGAGCAGTTCTTC.

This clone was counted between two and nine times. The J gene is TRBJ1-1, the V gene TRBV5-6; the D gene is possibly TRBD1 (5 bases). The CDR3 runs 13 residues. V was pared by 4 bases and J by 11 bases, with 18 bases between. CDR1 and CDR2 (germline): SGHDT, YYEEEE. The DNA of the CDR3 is TGTGCCAGCAGCCAGGTGGTGGGCGGGGGTGCTTTCTTT. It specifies CASSQVVGGGAFF.

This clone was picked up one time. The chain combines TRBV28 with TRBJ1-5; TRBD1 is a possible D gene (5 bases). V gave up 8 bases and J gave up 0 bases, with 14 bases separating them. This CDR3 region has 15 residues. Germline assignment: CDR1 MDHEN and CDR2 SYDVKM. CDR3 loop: CASFHWGGSNQPQHF. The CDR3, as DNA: TGTGCCAGCTTCCACTGGGGGGGTAGCAATCAGCCCCAGCATTTT.

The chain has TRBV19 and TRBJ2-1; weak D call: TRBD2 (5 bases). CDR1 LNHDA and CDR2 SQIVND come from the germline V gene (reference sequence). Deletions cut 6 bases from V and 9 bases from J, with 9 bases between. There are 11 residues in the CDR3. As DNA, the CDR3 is TGTGCCAGTAGAACGGGGTTTGAGCAGTTCTTC. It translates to CASRTGFEQFF.